Listed below are T cell receptor beta chains from one sample, sequenced in a study of human T cells and chemical hapten exposure. Each CDR3 protein is one row after TCRdb ran MiXCR on the RACE reads. Of some 50,000 distinct CDR3 sequences listed, around 4.5% are singletons. Sequenced input: whole blood. These receptors came from a female donor in good health. Some clones in this sample may be carry-over from other donors' samples. The CDR3 runs from the conserved cysteine through the conserved F or W. A D gene is named only where the DNA matches it firmly. Expanded clones are given a class, and other clones once, few, many or no size at all.

size,J,D,V,DNA,CDR3
many,TRBJ2-4,TRBD1,TRBV20-1,TGCAGTGCAGGCAAGGGGGCCGCCAAAAACATTCAGTACTTC,CSAGKGAAKNIQYF
many,TRBJ2-3,NA,TRBV7-2,TGTGCCAGCAGCCCAGTCGGTTCGTCCGCAGATACGCAGTATTTT,CASSPVGSSADTQYF
many,TRBJ2-6,NA,TRBV19,TGTGCCAGTAGTACCCGGTGGACAGAATCCTCTGGGGCCAACGTCCTGACTTTC,CASSTRWTESSGANVLTF
many,TRBJ2-7,TRBD1,TRBV12-3/TRBV12-4,TGTGCCAGCAGAGCCACAGGGGAACGCTACGAGCAGTACTTC,CASRATGERYEQYF
many,TRBJ1-2,NA,TRBV4-3,TGCGCCAGCAGCCCCCTGGGGGGGTACTATGGCTACACCTTC,CASSPLGGYYGYTF
NA,TRBJ2-6,NA,TRBV5-4,TGTGCCAGCAGCTTGGACGGAAATGGGGCCAACGTCCTGACTTTC,CASSLDGNGANVLTF
many,TRBJ2-2,NA,TRBV25-1,TGTGCCAGCAGTGAGGGGGAGCTGTTTTTT,CASSEGELFF
many,TRBJ1-1,NA,TRBV6-6,TGTGCCAGCAGCAAGGGACATCTGAACACTGAAGCTTTCTTT,CASSKGHLNTEAFF
many,TRBJ2-1,NA,TRBV11-3,TGTGCCAGCAGCTTAGGCAGGGGCTCCTACAATGAGCAGTTCTTC,CASSLGRGSYNEQFF
many,TRBJ2-3,NA,TRBV10-3,TGTGCCATCAGTGAGTTCACTAGCACCGCAGATACGCAGTATTTT,CAISEFTSTADTQYF
many,TRBJ2-1,NA,TRBV5-6,TGTGCCAGCAGCTCCCCGACAGTCTCGGCCTACAATGAGCAGTTCTTC,CASSSPTVSAYNEQFF
many,TRBJ2-1,TRBD2,TRBV20-1,TGCAGTGCTAGAGTGAGCGGGGGGGTCCTTGGGAATGAGCAGTTCTTC,CSARVSGGVLGNEQFF
few,TRBJ1-1,NA,TRBV29-1,TGCAGCGAGCGGGGGCTCTCGAACACTGAAGCTTTCTTT,CSERGLSNTEAFF
many,TRBJ2-1,NA,TRBV10-3,TGTGCCATCAGTGAAAGGGGAATAGAGCAGTTCTTC,CAISERGIEQFF
many,TRBJ2-3,TRBD2,TRBV7-2,TGTGCCAGCAGCCCTACTAGCGGGGGGACAAACCCTAGCACAGATACGCAGTATTTT,CASSPTSGGTNPSTDTQYF
many,TRBJ1-6,NA,TRBV6-5,TGTGCCAGCCGGGGAGCACCTTCACCCCTCCACTTT,CASRGAPSPLHF
few,TRBJ2-4,NA,TRBV7-2,TGTGCCAGCAGCCCCGGGTTAGCCAAAAACATTCAGTACTTC,CASSPGLAKNIQYF
many,TRBJ2-1,TRBD2,TRBV5-4,TGTGCCAGCAGCTTGAAGGCGGGGGGCATCAATGAGCAGTTCTTC,CASSLKAGGINEQFF
many,TRBJ1-2,NA,TRBV4-3,TGCGCCAGCAGCCAAGATCGGTGGGACATGGTAGGTGGCTACACCTTC,CASSQDRWDMVGGYTF
many,TRBJ1-3,NA,TRBV3-1,TGTGCCAGCAGCCAAAGGGACAAGGGAAACACCATATATTTT,CASSQRDKGNTIYF
many,TRBJ2-3,NA,TRBV6-4,TGTGCCAGCAGTGCCTTGGGACTGGCCACAGATACGCAGTATTTT,CASSALGLATDTQYF
many,TRBJ2-1,NA,TRBV29-1,TGCAGCGCCGAAAAACAGGGGAGGCCGTTCTTC,CSAEKQGRPFF
few,TRBJ1-4,TRBD1,TRBV12-3/TRBV12-4,TGTGCCAGCAGTCTGGGACAGGGGAAACTGTTTTTT,CASSLGQGKLFF
many,TRBJ1-2,NA,TRBV5-1,TGCGCCAGCAGCACACCCGGGACCGCTACACAAAAGGGGGATGGCTACACCTTC,CASSTPGTATQKGDGYTF
many,TRBJ2-5,NA,TRBV7-2,TGTGCCAGCAGCTTAGTTAGAGAGACCCAGTACTTC,CASSLVRETQYF
many,TRBJ1-3,NA,TRBV7-7,TGTGCTAGCAGCGTTGGCCATCACTCTGGAAACACCATATATTTT,CASSVGHHSGNTIYF
many,TRBJ1-5,NA,TRBV12-3/TRBV12-4,TGTGCCAGCAAAGAACAGGGAAACAATCAGCCCCAGCATTTT,CASKEQGNNQPQHF
many,TRBJ2-7,TRBD2,TRBV7-8,TGTGCCAGCAGCCCCCTGACTAGCGGGGGGAATGCCCGATACTACGAGCAGTACTTC,CASSPLTSGGNARYYEQYF
many,TRBJ1-3,NA,TRBV7-3,TGTGCCAGCAGCCAGGGCCCTTCTGGAAACACCATATATTTT,CASSQGPSGNTIYF
NA,TRBJ1-2,NA,TRBV5-1,TGCGCCAGCAGCTTAGGAGGCAGGAACTATGGCTACACCTTC,CASSLGGRNYGYTF
NA,TRBJ2-2,NA,TRBV6-5,TGTGCCAGCAGCCCGCCGAACATGGCCGGGGAGCTGTTTTTT,CASSPPNMAGELFF
many,TRBJ1-2,TRBD1,TRBV20-1,TGCAGTGCAAGGACAGGGGGATATGGCTACACCTTC,CSARTGGYGYTF
many,TRBJ2-3,TRBD1,TRBV6-1,TGTGCCAGCAGTCCGGGACAGGGCACAGATACGCAGTATTTT,CASSPGQGTDTQYF
many,TRBJ2-7,NA,TRBV5-1,TGCGCCAGCAGCTTCGATGGATACTACGAGCAGTACTTC,CASSFDGYYEQYF
many,TRBJ2-1,TRBD2,TRBV9,TGTGCCAGCAGCCTCCGAGGACTAGCGGGGAATGTGGAGCAGTTCTTC,CASSLRGLAGNVEQFF
many,TRBJ1-3,TRBD1,TRBV4-2,TGTGCCAGCAGCCGCATTCGGACAGGGGAAAACACCATATATTTT,CASSRIRTGENTIYF
few,TRBJ1-6,NA,TRBV5-4,TGTGCCAGCAGCTCGCAGGGCTTCTATAATTCACCCCTCCACTTT,CASSSQGFYNSPLHF
many,TRBJ2-1,NA,TRBV28,TGTGCCAGCAGTGGCTACGAACAGGGAGGAGGACTCTTC,CASSGYEQGGGLF
many,TRBJ1-4,NA,TRBV5-1,TGCGCCAGCAGCTACTCCCCGGGGCTACAGGGCAATGAAAAACTGTTTTTT,CASSYSPGLQGNEKLFF
many,TRBJ2-3,NA,TRBV6-4,TGTGCCAGCAGTGAAGGCAGGGATTATACAGATACGCAGTATTTT,CASSEGRDYTDTQYF
NA,TRBJ1-1,TRBD1,TRBV5-4,TGTGCCAGCAGCGTGACAGGGATGAACACTGAAGCTTTCTTT,CASSVTGMNTEAFF
many,TRBJ1-5,NA,TRBV18,TGTGCCAGCTCACCTACGGGACCCAATCAGCCCCAGCATTTT,CASSPTGPNQPQHF
many,TRBJ1-1,NA,TRBV7-8,TGTGCCAGCAGCTTAGAGGGGCATGAAGCTTTCTTT,CASSLEGHEAFF
NA,TRBJ2-3,TRBD2,TRBV20-1,TGCAGTGCGCAAGCGGGGGGATCAGATACGCAGTATTTT,CSAQAGGSDTQYF
many,TRBJ2-7,NA,TRBV2,TGTGCCAGCAGCTATTATAACGAGCAGTACTTC,CASSYYNEQYF
many,TRBJ2-5,TRBD2,TRBV28,TGTGCCAGCAGTTTGTTGACTAGCGGGGGAGGGGAGACCCAGTACTTC,CASSLLTSGGGETQYF
many,TRBJ1-1,TRBD1,TRBV6-2/TRBV6-3,TGTGCCAGCGGGACAGGGAAGACTGAAGCTTTCTTT,CASGTGKTEAFF
few,TRBJ2-3,NA,TRBV6-5,TGTGCCAGCAGTTACTCGAGTAGGGCACTCACAGATACGCAGTATTTT,CASSYSSRALTDTQYF
many,TRBJ2-3,TRBD2,TRBV20-1,TGCAGTGCTAGAGATGGAGCGGGGTTCACAGATACGCAGTATTTT,CSARDGAGFTDTQYF
many,TRBJ1-6,NA,TRBV20-1,TGCAGTGCTAGATGGAATTCACCCCTCCACTTT,CSARWNSPLHF
many,TRBJ1-2,NA,TRBV3-1,TGTGCCAGCAGCCATGGCTCTTTTGGAGGCTACACCTTC,CASSHGSFGGYTF
NA,TRBJ1-2,TRBD1,TRBV14,TGTGCCAGCAGCCAGAGCAGGGGGCGCGGCGACACCTTC,CASSQSRGRGDTF
many,TRBJ2-4,TRBD1,TRBV12-3/TRBV12-4,TGTGCCAGCAGTATCCGGGGACAGGGGAGCATTCAGTACTTC,CASSIRGQGSIQYF
many,TRBJ1-5,TRBD1,TRBV6-2/TRBV6-3,TGTGCCAGCAGTTACTCCAGGGGGAATCAGCCCCAGCATTTT,CASSYSRGNQPQHF